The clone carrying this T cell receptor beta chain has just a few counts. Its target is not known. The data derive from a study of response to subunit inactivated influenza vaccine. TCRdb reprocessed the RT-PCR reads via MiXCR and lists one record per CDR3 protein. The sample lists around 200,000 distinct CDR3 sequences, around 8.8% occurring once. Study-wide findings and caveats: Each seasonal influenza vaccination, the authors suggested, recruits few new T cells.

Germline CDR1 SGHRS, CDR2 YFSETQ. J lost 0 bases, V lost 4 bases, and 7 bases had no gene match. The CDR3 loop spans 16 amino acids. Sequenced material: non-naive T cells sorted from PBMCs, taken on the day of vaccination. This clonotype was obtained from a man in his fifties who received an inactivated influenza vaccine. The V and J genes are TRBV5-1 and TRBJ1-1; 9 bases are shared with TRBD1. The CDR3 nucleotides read TGCGCCAGCAGCCTAGGGACAGGGCTTATGAACACTGAAGCTTTCTTT. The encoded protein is CASSLGTGLMNTEAFF.